This TCR beta chain was observed in a study of T cells in Graves' hyperthyroidism and ophthalmopathy. This clonotype was detected a few times. Its antigen is still unknown. The limits of the CDR3 on the DNA are not certain, so only TCRdb's listed CDR3 is given. Broader study findings: In validation, the model predicted ophthalmopathy. These predictions came a median about 6.5 months before onset. Expanded thyroid clonotypes (above 0.001) were mostly also found in blood.

RNA transcripts yielded amplified TCR beta CDR3 regions. During a first-round RT-PCR of the TCR CDR3, the HTBI primer set was used. MiXCR, run by TCRdb on the multiplex PCR reads, gives a single entry per CDR3 protein. The table shows about 210,000 distinct CDR3 sequences, with roughly 17% occurring only once. Sequencing was done on a sample of blood. This sequence originates from a man in his forties or fifties with Graves' hyperthyroidism.

The CDR3 region is CASSWGGGSEQHF. The chain carries TRBV6-2 or TRBV6-3 and TRBJ2-7; the table calls TRBD2, which could not be checked here. Termini included, the CDR3 measures 13 amino acids. The germline CDR1 and CDR2 sequences are MNHEY and SVGEGT.